This T cell receptor (beta chain) derives from a study of cytomegalovirus exposure and HLA in healthy donors. Study-level points and caveats: Immune exposure data for these donors was limited to CMV serostatus. A later analysis linked a missense DCLRE1C variant to TCR beta V- and J-gene trimming.

PCR involved 60 Vbeta and 13 Jbeta primers. Sequencing used immunoSEQ multiplex PCR; TCRdb keeps in-frame clones, though not all of them. The data contain 150,000 to 200,000 clones, 84% of them seen just once; the ten biggest clones take up approximately 2.4%. Healthy bone marrow donors formed the donor group. Notes on this clone: The antigen remains unidentified.

Material: PBMCs. This clonotype was sampled from a woman aged 45-60 years in good health and CMV-seropositive.

CDR3 in amino acids: CATSRGAGEWETQYF. In DNA, the CDR3 is TGTGCCACCAGCAGAGGGGCAGGGGAGTGGGAGACCCAGTACTTC. The V and J genes are TRBV15 and TRBJ2-5; TRBD1 might be the D (6 bases). Deletions cut 1 base from V and 5 bases from J, with 14 bases between. The CDR3 has 15 residues. CDR1 and CDR2 (germline): LNHNV, YYDKDF (reference sequence).